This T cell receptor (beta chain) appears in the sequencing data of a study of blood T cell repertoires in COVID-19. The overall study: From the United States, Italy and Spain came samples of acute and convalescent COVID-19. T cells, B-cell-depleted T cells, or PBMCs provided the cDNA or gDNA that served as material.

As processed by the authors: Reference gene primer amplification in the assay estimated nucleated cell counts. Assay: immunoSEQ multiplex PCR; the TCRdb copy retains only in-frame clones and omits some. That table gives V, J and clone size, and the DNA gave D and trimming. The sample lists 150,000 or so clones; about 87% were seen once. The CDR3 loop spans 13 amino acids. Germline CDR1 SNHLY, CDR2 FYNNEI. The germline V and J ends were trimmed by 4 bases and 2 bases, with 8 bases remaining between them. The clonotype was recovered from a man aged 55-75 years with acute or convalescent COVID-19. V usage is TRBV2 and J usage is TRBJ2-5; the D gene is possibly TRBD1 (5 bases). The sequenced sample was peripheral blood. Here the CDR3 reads CASSGQTQETQYF. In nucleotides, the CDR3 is TGTGCCAGCAGTGGACAGACTCAAGAGACCCAGTACTTC.